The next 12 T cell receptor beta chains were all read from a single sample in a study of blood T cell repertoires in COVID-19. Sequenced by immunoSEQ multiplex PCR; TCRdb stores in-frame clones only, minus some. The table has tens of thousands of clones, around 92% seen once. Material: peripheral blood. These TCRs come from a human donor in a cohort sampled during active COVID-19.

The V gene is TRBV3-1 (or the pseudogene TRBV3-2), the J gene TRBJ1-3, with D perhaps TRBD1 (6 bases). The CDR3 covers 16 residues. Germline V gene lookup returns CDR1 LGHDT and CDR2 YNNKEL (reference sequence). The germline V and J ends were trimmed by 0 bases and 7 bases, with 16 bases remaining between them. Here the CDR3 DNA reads TGTGCCAGCAGCCAAGATGGTGGGACATCGGTTAACACCATATATTTT. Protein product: CASSQDGGTSVNTIYF.

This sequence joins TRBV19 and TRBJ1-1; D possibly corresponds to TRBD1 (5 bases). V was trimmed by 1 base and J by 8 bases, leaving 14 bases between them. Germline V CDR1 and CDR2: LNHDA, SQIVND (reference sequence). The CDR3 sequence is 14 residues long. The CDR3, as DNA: TGTGCCAGTAGTATAGTAGCGGGGACCGGCGAAGCTTTCTTT. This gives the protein CASSIVAGTGEAFF.

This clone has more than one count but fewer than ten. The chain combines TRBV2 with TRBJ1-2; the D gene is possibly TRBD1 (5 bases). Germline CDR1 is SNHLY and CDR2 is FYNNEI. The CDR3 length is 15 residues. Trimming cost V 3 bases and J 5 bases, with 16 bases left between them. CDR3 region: CASSDLIAGTYGYTF. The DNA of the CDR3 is TGTGCCAGCAGTGATCTGATTGCAGGGACTTATGGCTACACCTTC. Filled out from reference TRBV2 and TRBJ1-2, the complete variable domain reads EPEVTQTPSHQVTQMGQEVILRCVPISNHLYFYWYRQILGQKVEFLVSFYNNEISEKSEIFDDQFSVERPDGSNFTLKIRSTKLEDSAMYFCASSDLIAGTYGYTFGSGTRLTVV.

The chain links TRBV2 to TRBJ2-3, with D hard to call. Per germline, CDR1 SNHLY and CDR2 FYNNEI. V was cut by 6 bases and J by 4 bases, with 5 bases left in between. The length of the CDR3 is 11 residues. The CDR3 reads CASSRADTQYF. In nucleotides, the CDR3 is TGTGCCAGCAGCCGGGCAGATACGCAGTATTTT.

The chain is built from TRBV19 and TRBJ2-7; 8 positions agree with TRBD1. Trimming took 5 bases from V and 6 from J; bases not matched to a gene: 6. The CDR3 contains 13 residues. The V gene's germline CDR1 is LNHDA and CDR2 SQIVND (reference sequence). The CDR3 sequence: CASSVDRVGEQYF. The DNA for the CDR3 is TGTGCCAGTAGTGTGGACAGGGTGGGCGAGCAGTACTTC.

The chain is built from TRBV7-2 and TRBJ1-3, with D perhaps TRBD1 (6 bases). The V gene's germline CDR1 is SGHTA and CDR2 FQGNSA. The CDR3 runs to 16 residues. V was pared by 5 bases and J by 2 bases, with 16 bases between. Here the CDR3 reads CASSTRPTGTGNTIYF. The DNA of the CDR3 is TGTGCCAGCAGCACCCGCCCGACAGGAACTGGAAACACCATATATTTT.

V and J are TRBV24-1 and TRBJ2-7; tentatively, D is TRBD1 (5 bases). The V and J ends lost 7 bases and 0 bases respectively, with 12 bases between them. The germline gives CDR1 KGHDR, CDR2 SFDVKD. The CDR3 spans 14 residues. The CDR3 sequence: CATRGRPHSYEQYF. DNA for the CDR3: TGTGCCACCAGGGGGCGGCCTCACTCCTACGAGCAGTACTTC.

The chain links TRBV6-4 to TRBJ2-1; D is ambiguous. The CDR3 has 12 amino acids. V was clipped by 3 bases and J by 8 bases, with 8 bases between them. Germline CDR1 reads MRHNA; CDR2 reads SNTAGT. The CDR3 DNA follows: TGTGCCAGCAGTGATATTCGGGATGAGCAGTTCTTC. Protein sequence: CASSDIRDEQFF.

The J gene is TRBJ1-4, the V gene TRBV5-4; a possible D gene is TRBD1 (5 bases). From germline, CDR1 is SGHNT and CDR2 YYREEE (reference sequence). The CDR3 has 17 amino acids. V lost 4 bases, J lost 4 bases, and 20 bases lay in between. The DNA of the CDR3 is TGTGCCAGCAGCGCGGGGGGGTTTCCCCTCGGTAATGAAAAACTGTTTTTT. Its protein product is CASSAGGFPLGNEKLFF.

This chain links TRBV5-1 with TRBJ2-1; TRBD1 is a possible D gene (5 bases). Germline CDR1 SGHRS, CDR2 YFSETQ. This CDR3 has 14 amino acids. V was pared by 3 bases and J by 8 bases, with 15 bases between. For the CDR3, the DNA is TGCGCCAGCAGCTCTGGCACCTGGGGCGATGAGCAGTTCTTC. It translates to CASSSGTWGDEQFF. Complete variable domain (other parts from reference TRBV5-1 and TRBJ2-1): KAGVTQTPRYLIKTRGQQVTLSCSPISGHRSVSWYQQTPGQGLQFLFEYFSETQRNKGNFPGRFSGRQFSNSRSEMNVSTLELGDSALYLCASSSGTWGDEQFFGPGTRLTVL.

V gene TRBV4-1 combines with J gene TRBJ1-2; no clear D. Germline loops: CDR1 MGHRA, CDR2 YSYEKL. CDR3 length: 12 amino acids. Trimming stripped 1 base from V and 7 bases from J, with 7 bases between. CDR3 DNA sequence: TGCGCCAGCAGCCAAGTAGGCGGTGGCTACACCTTC. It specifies CASSQVGGGYTF.

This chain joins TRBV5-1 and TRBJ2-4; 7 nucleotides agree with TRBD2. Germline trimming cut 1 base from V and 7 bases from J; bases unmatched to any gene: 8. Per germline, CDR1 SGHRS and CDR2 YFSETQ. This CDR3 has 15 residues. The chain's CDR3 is CASSLSGGSVNIQYF. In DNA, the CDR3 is TGCGCCAGCAGCTTGTCTGGCGGGAGCGTGAACATTCAGTACTTC. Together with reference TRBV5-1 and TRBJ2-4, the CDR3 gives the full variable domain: KAGVTQTPRYLIKTRGQQVTLSCSPISGHRSVSWYQQTPGQGLQFLFEYFSETQRNKGNFPGRFSGRQFSNSRSEMNVSTLELGDSALYLCASSLSGGSVNIQYFGAGTRLSVL.